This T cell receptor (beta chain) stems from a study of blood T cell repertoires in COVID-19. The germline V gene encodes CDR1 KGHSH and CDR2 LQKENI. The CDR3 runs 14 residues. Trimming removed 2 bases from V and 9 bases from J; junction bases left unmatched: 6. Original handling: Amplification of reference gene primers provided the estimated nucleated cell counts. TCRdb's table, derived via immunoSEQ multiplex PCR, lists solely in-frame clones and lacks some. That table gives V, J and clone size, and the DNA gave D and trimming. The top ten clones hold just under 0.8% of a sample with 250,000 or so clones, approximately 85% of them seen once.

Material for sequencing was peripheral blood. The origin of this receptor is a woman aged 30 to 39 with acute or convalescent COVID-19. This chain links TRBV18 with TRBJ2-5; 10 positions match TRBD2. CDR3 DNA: TGTGCCAGCTCACCATCGCCAGCGGGAGGGGCCCAGTACTTC. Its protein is CASSPSPAGGAQYF.